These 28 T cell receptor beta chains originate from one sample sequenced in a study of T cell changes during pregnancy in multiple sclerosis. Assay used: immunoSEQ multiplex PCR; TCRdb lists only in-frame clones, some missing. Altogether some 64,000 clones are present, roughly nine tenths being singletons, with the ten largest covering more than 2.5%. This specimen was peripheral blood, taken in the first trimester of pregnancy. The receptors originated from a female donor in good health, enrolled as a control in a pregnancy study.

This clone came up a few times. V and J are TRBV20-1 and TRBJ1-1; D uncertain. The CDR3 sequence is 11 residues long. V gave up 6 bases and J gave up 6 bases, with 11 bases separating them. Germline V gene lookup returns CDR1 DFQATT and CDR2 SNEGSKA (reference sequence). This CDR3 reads CSARGFPEAFF. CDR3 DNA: TGCAGTGCCCGAGGGTTTCCTGAAGCTTTCTTT.

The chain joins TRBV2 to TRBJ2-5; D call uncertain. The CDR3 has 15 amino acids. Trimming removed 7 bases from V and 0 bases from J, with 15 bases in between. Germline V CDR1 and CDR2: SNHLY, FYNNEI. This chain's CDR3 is CASTGEAAYQETQYF. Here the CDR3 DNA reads TGTGCCAGCACGGGTGAGGCTGCGTACCAAGAGACCCAGTACTTC.

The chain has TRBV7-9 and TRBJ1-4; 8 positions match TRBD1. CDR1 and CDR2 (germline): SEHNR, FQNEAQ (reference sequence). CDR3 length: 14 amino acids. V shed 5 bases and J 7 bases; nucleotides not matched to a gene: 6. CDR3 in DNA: TGTGCCAGCAGCCTGCAGGGGGCGAGTGAAAAACTGTTTTTT. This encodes CASSLQGASEKLFF.

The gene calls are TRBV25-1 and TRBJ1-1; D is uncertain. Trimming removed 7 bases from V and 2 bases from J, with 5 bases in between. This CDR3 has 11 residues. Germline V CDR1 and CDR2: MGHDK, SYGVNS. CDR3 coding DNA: TGTGCCAGCATTGGCAACACTGAAGCTTTCTTT. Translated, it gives CASIGNTEAFF.

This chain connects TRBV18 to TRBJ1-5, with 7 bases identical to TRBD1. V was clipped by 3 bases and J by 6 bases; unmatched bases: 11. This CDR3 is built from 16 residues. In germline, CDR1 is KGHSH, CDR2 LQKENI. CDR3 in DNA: TGTGCCAGCTCACCCCCAGGGGGGTTGTCAGGTCAGCCCCAGCATTTT. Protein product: CASSPPGGLSGQPQHF.

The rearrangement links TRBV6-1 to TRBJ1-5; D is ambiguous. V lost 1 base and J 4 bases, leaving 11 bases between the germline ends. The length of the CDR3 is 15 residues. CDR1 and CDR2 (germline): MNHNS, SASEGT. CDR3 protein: CASSEVRGRNQPQHF. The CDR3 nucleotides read TGTGCCAGCAGTGAAGTAAGAGGGCGGAATCAGCCCCAGCATTTT.

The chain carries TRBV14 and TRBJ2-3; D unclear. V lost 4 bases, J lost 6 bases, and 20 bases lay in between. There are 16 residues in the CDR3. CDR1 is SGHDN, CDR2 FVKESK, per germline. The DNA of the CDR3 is TGTGCCAGCAGCCCCGGAAAGAGGTCGGGTGTCGATACGCAGTATTTT. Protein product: CASSPGKRSGVDTQYF.

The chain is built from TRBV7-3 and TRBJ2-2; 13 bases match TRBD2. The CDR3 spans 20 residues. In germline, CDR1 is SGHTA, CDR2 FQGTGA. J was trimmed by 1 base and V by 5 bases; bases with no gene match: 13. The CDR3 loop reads CASSHRPGLAGPLNTGELFF. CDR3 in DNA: TGTGCCAGCAGCCACAGACCGGGACTAGCGGGGCCTCTGAACACCGGGGAGCTGTTTTTT. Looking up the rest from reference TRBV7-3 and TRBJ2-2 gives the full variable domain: GAGVSQTPSNKVTEKGKYVELRCDPISGHTALYWYRQSLGQGPEFLIYFQGTGAADDSGLPNDRFFAVRPEGSVSTLKIQRTERGDSAVYLCASSHRPGLAGPLNTGELFFGEGSRLTVL.

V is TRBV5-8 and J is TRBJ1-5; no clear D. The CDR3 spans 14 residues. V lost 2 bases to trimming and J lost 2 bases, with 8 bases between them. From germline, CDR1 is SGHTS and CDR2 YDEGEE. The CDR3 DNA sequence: TGTGCCAGCAGCTTCGACAATGGCAATCAGCCCCAGCATTTT. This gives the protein CASSFDNGNQPQHF.

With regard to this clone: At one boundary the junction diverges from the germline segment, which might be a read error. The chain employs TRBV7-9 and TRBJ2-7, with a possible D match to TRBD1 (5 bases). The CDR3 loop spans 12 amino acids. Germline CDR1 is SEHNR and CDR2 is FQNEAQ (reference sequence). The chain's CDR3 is CASSFETDSRNF. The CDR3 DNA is TGTGCCAGCAGCTTCGAGACAGACTCTCGAAACTTC.

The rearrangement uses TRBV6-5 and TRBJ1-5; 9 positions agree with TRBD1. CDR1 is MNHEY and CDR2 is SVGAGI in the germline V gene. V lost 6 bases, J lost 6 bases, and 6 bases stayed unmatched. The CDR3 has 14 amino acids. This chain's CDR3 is CASRPTGGGQPQHF. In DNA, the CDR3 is TGTGCCAGCAGACCTACAGGGGGCGGTCAGCCCCAGCATTTT.

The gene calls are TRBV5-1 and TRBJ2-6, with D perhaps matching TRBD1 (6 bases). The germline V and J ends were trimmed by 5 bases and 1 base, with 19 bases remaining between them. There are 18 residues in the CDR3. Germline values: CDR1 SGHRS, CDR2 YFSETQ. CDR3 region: CASRYSGDRRSGANVLTF. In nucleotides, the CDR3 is TGCGCCAGCAGGTATTCCGGCGACAGGAGATCTGGGGCCAACGTCCTGACTTTC.

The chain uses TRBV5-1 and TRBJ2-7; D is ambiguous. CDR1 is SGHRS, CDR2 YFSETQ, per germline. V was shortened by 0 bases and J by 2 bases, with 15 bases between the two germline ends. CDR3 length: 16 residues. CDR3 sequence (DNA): TGCGCCAGCAGCTTGGATCGGCGGCCAACCGCCTACGAGCAGTACTTC. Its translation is CASSLDRRPTAYEQYF.

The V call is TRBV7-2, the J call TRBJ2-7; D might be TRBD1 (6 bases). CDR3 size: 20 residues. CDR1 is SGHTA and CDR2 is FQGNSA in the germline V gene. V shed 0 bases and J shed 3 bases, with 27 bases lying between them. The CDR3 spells CASSLATDRKAPLPRYEQYF. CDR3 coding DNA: TGTGCCAGCAGCTTAGCGACAGACAGGAAAGCGCCATTACCCCGCTACGAGCAGTACTTC.

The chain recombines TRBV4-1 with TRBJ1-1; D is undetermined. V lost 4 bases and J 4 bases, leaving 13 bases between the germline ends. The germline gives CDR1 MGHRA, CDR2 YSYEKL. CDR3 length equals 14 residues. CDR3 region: CASSPRDSSTEAFF. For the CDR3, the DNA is TGCGCCAGCAGCCCCCGGGATTCGTCCACTGAAGCTTTCTTT.

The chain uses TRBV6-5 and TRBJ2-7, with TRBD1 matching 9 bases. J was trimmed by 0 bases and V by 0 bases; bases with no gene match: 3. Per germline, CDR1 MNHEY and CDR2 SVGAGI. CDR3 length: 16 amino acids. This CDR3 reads CASSYSRTGDSYEQYF. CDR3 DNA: TGTGCCAGCAGTTACTCCAGGACAGGGGACTCCTACGAGCAGTACTTC.

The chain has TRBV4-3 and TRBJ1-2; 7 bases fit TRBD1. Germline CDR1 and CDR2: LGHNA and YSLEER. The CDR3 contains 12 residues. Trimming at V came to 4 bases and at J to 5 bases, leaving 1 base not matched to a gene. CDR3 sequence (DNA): TGCGCCAGCAGCCGGGACAGATATGGCTACACCTTC. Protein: CASSRDRYGYTF.

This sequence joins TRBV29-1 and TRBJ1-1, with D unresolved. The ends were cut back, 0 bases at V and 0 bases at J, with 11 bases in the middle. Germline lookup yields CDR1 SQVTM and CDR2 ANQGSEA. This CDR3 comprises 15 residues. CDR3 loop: CSVEEAEPLNTEAFF. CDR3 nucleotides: TGCAGCGTTGAAGAGGCGGAACCCCTGAACACTGAAGCTTTCTTT.

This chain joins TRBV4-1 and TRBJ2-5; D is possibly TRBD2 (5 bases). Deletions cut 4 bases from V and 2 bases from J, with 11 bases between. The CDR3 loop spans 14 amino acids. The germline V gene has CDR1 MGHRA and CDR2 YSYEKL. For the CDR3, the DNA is TGCGCCAGCAGCCTACTAGGAAAGCAAGAGACCCAGTACTTC. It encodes CASSLLGKQETQYF.

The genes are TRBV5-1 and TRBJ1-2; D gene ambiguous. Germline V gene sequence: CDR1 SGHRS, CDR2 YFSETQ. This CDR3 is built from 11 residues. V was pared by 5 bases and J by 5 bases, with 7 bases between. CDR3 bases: TGCGCCAGCAGTGACATTTATGGCTACACCTTC. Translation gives CASSDIYGYTF.

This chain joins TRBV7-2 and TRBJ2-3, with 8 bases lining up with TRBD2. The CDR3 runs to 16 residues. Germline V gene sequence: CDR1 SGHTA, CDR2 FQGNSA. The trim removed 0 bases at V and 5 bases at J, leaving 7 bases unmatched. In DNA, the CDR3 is TGTGCCAGCAGCTTAGCGCGGGGCGGGGGGTTAGATACGCAGTATTTT. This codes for CASSLARGGGLDTQYF.

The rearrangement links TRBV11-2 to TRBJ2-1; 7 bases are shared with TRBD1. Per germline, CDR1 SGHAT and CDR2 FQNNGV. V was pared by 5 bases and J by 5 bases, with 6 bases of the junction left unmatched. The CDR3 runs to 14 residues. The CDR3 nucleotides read TGTGCCAGCAGCCTTGGACAGGAAAACAATGAGCAGTTCTTC. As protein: CASSLGQENNEQFF.

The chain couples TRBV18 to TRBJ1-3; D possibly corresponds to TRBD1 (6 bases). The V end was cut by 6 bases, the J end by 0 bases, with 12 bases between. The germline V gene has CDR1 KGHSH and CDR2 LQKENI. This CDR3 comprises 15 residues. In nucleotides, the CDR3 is TGTGCCAGCTCGGAGACAGGTCACTCTGGAAACACCATATATTTT. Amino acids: CASSETGHSGNTIYF.

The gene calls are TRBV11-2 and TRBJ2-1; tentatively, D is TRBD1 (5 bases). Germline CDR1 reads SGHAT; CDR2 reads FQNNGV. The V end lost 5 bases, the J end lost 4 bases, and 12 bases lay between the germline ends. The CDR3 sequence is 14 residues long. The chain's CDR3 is CASSPEGVYNEQFF. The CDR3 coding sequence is TGTGCCAGCAGCCCCGAAGGGGTTTACAATGAGCAGTTCTTC.

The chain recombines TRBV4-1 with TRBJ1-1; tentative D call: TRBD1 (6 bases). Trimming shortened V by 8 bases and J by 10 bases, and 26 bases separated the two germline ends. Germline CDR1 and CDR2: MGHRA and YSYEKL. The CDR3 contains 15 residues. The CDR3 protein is CASRSPGSGERVAFF. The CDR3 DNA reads TGCGCCAGCCGATCACCCGGATCAGGGGAACGGGTAGCTTTCTTT.

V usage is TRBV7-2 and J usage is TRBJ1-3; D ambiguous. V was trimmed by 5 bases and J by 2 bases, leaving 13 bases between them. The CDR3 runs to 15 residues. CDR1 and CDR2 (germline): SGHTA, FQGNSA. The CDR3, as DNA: TGTGCCAGCAGCCTAAGCCCATCCACTGGAAACACCATATATTTT. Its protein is CASSLSPSTGNTIYF.

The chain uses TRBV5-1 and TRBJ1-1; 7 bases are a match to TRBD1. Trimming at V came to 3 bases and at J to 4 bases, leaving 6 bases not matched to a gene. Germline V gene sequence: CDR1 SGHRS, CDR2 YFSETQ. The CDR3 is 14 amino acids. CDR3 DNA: TGCGCCAGCAGCTCCAACAGGGGTGGCACTGAAGCTTTCTTT. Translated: CASSSNRGGTEAFF.

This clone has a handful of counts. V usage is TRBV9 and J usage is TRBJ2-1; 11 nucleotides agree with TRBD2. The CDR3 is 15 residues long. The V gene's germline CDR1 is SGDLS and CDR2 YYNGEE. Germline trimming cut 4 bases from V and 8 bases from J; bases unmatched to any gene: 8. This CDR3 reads CASSILAGGRDEQFF. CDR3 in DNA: TGTGCCAGCAGCATTTTAGCGGGGGGGCGGGATGAGCAGTTCTTC.